The rows below give T cell receptor beta chains drawn from one sample of a study of T cells in Graves' hyperthyroidism and ophthalmopathy. TCRdb redid the calling of the multiplex PCR reads with MiXCR, one entry per CDR3 protein. The sample consists of 220,000 or so distinct CDR3 sequences, roughly 15% of them appearing once. Source material: blood. The receptors come from a young woman with Graves' ophthalmopathy. CDR3s include the opening cysteine and the closing phenylalanine or tryptophan. The D gene is left open where the match is weak. Rows may omit the clone size; those that give it use once, few, many or a size class.

d_call: NA
v_call: TRBV6-2/TRBV6-3
j_call: TRBJ2-5
clone_size: many
cdr3_nt: TGTGCCAGCAGTTATGCGCGATCCCGAGCGGAGACCCAGTACTTC
cdr3_aa: CASSYARSRAETQYF

d_call: NA
v_call: TRBV20-1
j_call: TRBJ1-5
clone_size: many
cdr3_nt: TGCAGTGCTAGACCCCAAACGGGGGTGAATCAGCCCCAGCATTTT
cdr3_aa: CSARPQTGVNQPQHF

d_call: NA
v_call: TRBV3-1
j_call: TRBJ1-1
clone_size: many
cdr3_nt: TGTGCCAGCAGCCAACAAGGTGAAGCTTTCTTT
cdr3_aa: CASSQQGEAFF

d_call: NA
v_call: TRBV7-2
j_call: TRBJ2-1
clone_size: many
cdr3_nt: TGTGCCAGCAGCCGGACGGCCAGCTCCTACAATGAGCAGTTCTTC
cdr3_aa: CASSRTASSYNEQFF

d_call: TRBD2
v_call: TRBV7-8
j_call: TRBJ2-4
clone_size: many
cdr3_nt: TGTGCCAGCAGCGTAAGCGGGGGGGCAGCCAAAAACATTCAGTACTTC
cdr3_aa: CASSVSGGAAKNIQYF

d_call: NA
v_call: TRBV20-1
j_call: TRBJ2-7
clone_size: many
cdr3_nt: TGCAGTGCCGGTACAGGGTACCTCTCCTACGAGCAGTACTTC
cdr3_aa: CSAGTGYLSYEQYF

d_call: NA
v_call: TRBV11-2
j_call: TRBJ2-7
clone_size: many
cdr3_nt: TGTGCCAGCAGGCACGAATCTACCTACGAGCAGTACTTC
cdr3_aa: CASRHESTYEQYF

d_call: TRBD2
v_call: TRBV7-8
j_call: TRBJ2-2
clone_size: many
cdr3_nt: TGTGCCAGCAGCTATCTAGCGGGAGGCACCGGGGAGCTGTTTTTT
cdr3_aa: CASSYLAGGTGELFF

d_call: NA
v_call: TRBV5-8
j_call: TRBJ2-7
clone_size: many
cdr3_nt: TGTGCCAGCAGCCGGGACACCGCCTACGAGCAGTACTTC
cdr3_aa: CASSRDTAYEQYF

d_call: NA
v_call: TRBV28
j_call: TRBJ1-6
clone_size: many
cdr3_nt: TGTGCCAGCAGTACCGGGACGGTCAATTCACCCCTCCACTTT
cdr3_aa: CASSTGTVNSPLHF

d_call: NA
v_call: TRBV18
j_call: TRBJ2-1
clone_size: many
cdr3_nt: TGTGCCAGCTCATCCATCCAGGGAAATATCTACAATGAGCAGTTCTTC
cdr3_aa: CASSSIQGNIYNEQFF

d_call: NA
v_call: TRBV2
j_call: TRBJ1-4
clone_size: NA
cdr3_nt: TGTGCCAGTAATACACCCGACGGGCGTAGTTCTGAAAAACTGTTTTTT
cdr3_aa: CASNTPDGRSSEKLFF

d_call: TRBD2
v_call: TRBV11-2
j_call: TRBJ2-5
clone_size: many
cdr3_nt: TGTGCCAGCAGCTTAGGAGGACTAGCGGGGGGGGAGACCCAGTACTTC
cdr3_aa: CASSLGGLAGGETQYF

d_call: TRBD1
v_call: TRBV20-1
j_call: TRBJ1-2
clone_size: many
cdr3_nt: TGCAGTGCTAGGGTCCCGGGACAGGGAACCTATGGCTACACCTTC
cdr3_aa: CSARVPGQGTYGYTF

d_call: TRBD1
v_call: TRBV28
j_call: TRBJ1-4
clone_size: many
cdr3_nt: TGTGCCAGCAGTCCCCAAGGGGACAGGGGAGGTAAACTGTTTTTT
cdr3_aa: CASSPQGDRGGKLFF

d_call: NA
v_call: TRBV7-2
j_call: TRBJ1-6
clone_size: many
cdr3_nt: TGTGCCAGCAGCCCCCCCGGTTCACCCCTCCACTTT
cdr3_aa: CASSPPGSPLHF

d_call: TRBD1
v_call: TRBV3-1
j_call: TRBJ2-1
clone_size: many
cdr3_nt: TGTACCAGCAGCACGGGACAGGGTTGGAATGAGCAGTTCTTC
cdr3_aa: CTSSTGQGWNEQFF

d_call: NA
v_call: TRBV20-1
j_call: TRBJ1-6
clone_size: NA
cdr3_nt: TGCAGTGCAAGACAGGCGAGCTCCTATAATTCACCCCTCCACTTT
cdr3_aa: CSARQASSYNSPLHF

d_call: TRBD2
v_call: TRBV5-1
j_call: TRBJ2-7
clone_size: many
cdr3_nt: TGCGCCAGCAGCTTGTCTACGGGGGGGACCTACGAGCAGTACTTC
cdr3_aa: CASSLSTGGTYEQYF

d_call: NA
v_call: TRBV11-2
j_call: TRBJ2-7
clone_size: many
cdr3_nt: TGTGCCTCCAAGGCGATCTACGAGCAGTACTTC
cdr3_aa: CASKAIYEQYF

d_call: NA
v_call: TRBV14
j_call: TRBJ2-1
clone_size: many
cdr3_nt: TGTGCCAGCAGCCAAGATCTGGGAAGGGGGCAGTTCTTC
cdr3_aa: CASSQDLGRGQFF

d_call: NA
v_call: TRBV5-1
j_call: TRBJ2-5
clone_size: few
cdr3_nt: TGCGCCAGCAGTCCGGGGTCAGGGGAGACCCAGTACTTC
cdr3_aa: CASSPGSGETQYF

d_call: TRBD1
v_call: TRBV5-1
j_call: TRBJ2-5
clone_size: few
cdr3_nt: TGCGCCAGCAGCTTGGCCGTCAGGGGGCAGGGAGAGACCCAGTACTTC
cdr3_aa: CASSLAVRGQGETQYF

d_call: TRBD1
v_call: TRBV2
j_call: TRBJ2-7
clone_size: many
cdr3_nt: TGTGCCAGCAGTGATCCGCGTCAGGACAGGGGGCTCTACGAGCAGTACTTC
cdr3_aa: CASSDPRQDRGLYEQYF

d_call: NA
v_call: TRBV18
j_call: TRBJ2-5
clone_size: many
cdr3_nt: TGTGCCAGCTCACGGAGGGAAGAGACCCAGTACTTC
cdr3_aa: CASSRREETQYF

d_call: TRBD2
v_call: TRBV20-1
j_call: TRBJ2-2
clone_size: NA
cdr3_nt: TGCAGTGCCGGCTCACTAGCGGGAGGGGGCACCGGGGAGCTGTTTTTT
cdr3_aa: CSAGSLAGGGTGELFF

d_call: NA
v_call: TRBV2
j_call: TRBJ1-2
clone_size: many
cdr3_nt: TGTGCCAGCTCTAGACAGGCCCTGTGGGGCTACACCTTC
cdr3_aa: CASSRQALWGYTF

d_call: TRBD2
v_call: TRBV15
j_call: TRBJ2-2
clone_size: few
cdr3_nt: TGTGCCACCAGCAGAGATATTAGGAGACTAGCGGGAGGATTCCCGAACACCGGGGAGCTGTTTTTT
cdr3_aa: CATSRDIRRLAGGFPNTGELFF

d_call: NA
v_call: TRBV4-1
j_call: TRBJ2-1
clone_size: many
cdr3_nt: TGCGCCAGCAGCCAAGATACAGGGATCGATGAGCAGTTCTTC
cdr3_aa: CASSQDTGIDEQFF

d_call: TRBD1
v_call: TRBV27
j_call: TRBJ1-5
clone_size: many
cdr3_nt: TGTGCCAGCAGTCTAACAGGGGGCGCGTCCAGCAATCAGCCCCAGCATTTT
cdr3_aa: CASSLTGGASSNQPQHF

d_call: NA
v_call: TRBV27
j_call: TRBJ1-4
clone_size: many
cdr3_nt: TGTGCCAGCAGAAGAGGAGGGACGGCGAGCAGGGAAAAACTGTTTTTT
cdr3_aa: CASRRGGTASREKLFF

d_call: TRBD2
v_call: TRBV7-9
j_call: TRBJ2-7
clone_size: many
cdr3_nt: TGTGCCAGCAGCTTGACTAGCGGATCCTACGAGCAGTACTTC
cdr3_aa: CASSLTSGSYEQYF

d_call: NA
v_call: TRBV20-1
j_call: TRBJ2-7
clone_size: many
cdr3_nt: TGCAGTGCTCTCATCCGGGACCGATTTCCCTACGAGCAGTACTTC
cdr3_aa: CSALIRDRFPYEQYF

d_call: NA
v_call: TRBV19
j_call: TRBJ2-3
clone_size: NA
cdr3_nt: TGTGCCAGTAGAGGCTTCTACCCACCGGATACGCAGTATTTT
cdr3_aa: CASRGFYPPDTQYF

d_call: TRBD1
v_call: TRBV24-1
j_call: TRBJ2-2
clone_size: few
cdr3_nt: TGTGCCACCAGTGATTTGAGGACAGGGGCCACCGGGGAGCTGTTTTTT
cdr3_aa: CATSDLRTGATGELFF

d_call: TRBD2
v_call: TRBV20-1
j_call: TRBJ2-2
clone_size: many
cdr3_nt: TGCAGTGCAAAGCATAGCGGGAGGGCCAACACCGGGGAGCTGTTTTTT
cdr3_aa: CSAKHSGRANTGELFF

d_call: TRBD2
v_call: TRBV5-4
j_call: TRBJ2-3
clone_size: many
cdr3_nt: TGTGCCAGCAGGGGCGGGGGGGCCGTGGCTACGCAGTATTTT
cdr3_aa: CASRGGGAVATQYF

d_call: TRBD2
v_call: TRBV28
j_call: TRBJ2-1
clone_size: many
cdr3_nt: TGTGCCAGCAGTTTATGGGCTAGCGGGGACAATGAGCAGTTCTTC
cdr3_aa: CASSLWASGDNEQFF

d_call: NA
v_call: TRBV20-1
j_call: TRBJ2-5
clone_size: many
cdr3_nt: TGCAGTGCTAGTGCTAGCGCGCGAGAGACCCAGTACTTC
cdr3_aa: CSASASARETQYF

d_call: NA
v_call: TRBV11-2
j_call: TRBJ1-1
clone_size: many
cdr3_nt: TGTGCCAGCAGCTCCGGACTTCGGGAAGCTTTCTTT
cdr3_aa: CASSSGLREAFF

d_call: NA
v_call: TRBV6-1
j_call: TRBJ2-1
clone_size: NA
cdr3_nt: TGTGCCAGCCGCTCGCTGAGCTCCTTCAATGAGCAGTTCTTC
cdr3_aa: CASRSLSSFNEQFF

d_call: TRBD1
v_call: TRBV4-3
j_call: TRBJ1-6
clone_size: many
cdr3_nt: TGCGCCAGCAGCGTCCGGGACAGGGACTCACCCCTCCACTTT
cdr3_aa: CASSVRDRDSPLHF

d_call: TRBD2
v_call: TRBV7-9
j_call: TRBJ2-1
clone_size: NA
cdr3_nt: TGTGCCAGCAGCCGCAGTGGGGGGGGGGAAGTATACAATGAGCAGTTCTTC
cdr3_aa: CASSRSGGGEVYNEQFF

d_call: NA
v_call: TRBV30
j_call: TRBJ1-1
clone_size: many
cdr3_nt: TGTGCCTGGAGTTTGCCTCTTTTGGGCACTGAAGCTTTCTTT
cdr3_aa: CAWSLPLLGTEAFF

d_call: TRBD1
v_call: TRBV25-1
j_call: TRBJ2-2
clone_size: few
cdr3_nt: TGTGCCAGCAGTAACCCGGGACAGGGGAGGACCGGGGAGCTGTTTTTT
cdr3_aa: CASSNPGQGRTGELFF

d_call: TRBD2
v_call: TRBV18
j_call: TRBJ2-5
clone_size: many
cdr3_nt: TGTGCCAGCTCACCAGGGACTAGCGGCCTCCAAGAGACCCAGTACTTC
cdr3_aa: CASSPGTSGLQETQYF

d_call: TRBD1
v_call: TRBV7-9
j_call: TRBJ1-2
clone_size: many
cdr3_nt: TGTGCCAGCAGCTTAGCGACAGGGGACTATGGCTACACCTTC
cdr3_aa: CASSLATGDYGYTF

d_call: TRBD2
v_call: TRBV27
j_call: TRBJ2-1
clone_size: many
cdr3_nt: TGTGCCAGCAGTTCCACAACCCGACTAGCGGGAGGAATTTGGCTGAGGAATGAGCAGTTCTTC
cdr3_aa: CASSSTTRLAGGIWLRNEQFF